The 13 T cell receptor beta chains listed next were all sequenced from one sample in a study of regulatory T cells in long-lasting Graves disease. Time point denoted: persistent/refractory GD, antithyroid drugs over 5 years with positive TRAb. PBMCs provided the RNA from which the TCR library was made. According to the study, TCR beta libraries were built with iRepertoire HTBI primers and CDR3-region Arm-PCR. Each CDR3 protein gets one entry after TCRdb re-called the multiplex PCR reads with MiXCR. The table lists under 450,000 distinct CDR3 sequences, approximately 25% of them singletons. The sample here was peripheral blood mononuclear cells (PBMCs), taken when the disease was refractory, from a patient treated with antithyroid drugs. These receptors were collected from a woman aged 40-49 years with Graves disease.

Worth noting for this clonotype: This could be a read error, since a much larger clone is one nucleotide away. The chain carries TRBV12-3 or TRBV12-4 and TRBJ2-7; D assignment may be TRBD1 or TRBD2 (5 bases each). V was trimmed by 3 bases and J by 5 bases, leaving 8 bases between them. The length of the CDR3 is 12 residues. This chain's CDR3 is CASSLWGNEQYF. The DNA for the CDR3 is TGTGCCAGCAGTTTGTGGGGGAACGAGCAGTACTTC.

In its sample, this clonotype was seen many times. This chain uses TRBV7-3 with TRBJ2-2; maybe TRBD2 (5 bases). This CDR3 has 13 amino acids. Trimming shortened V by 5 bases and J by 5 bases, and 9 bases separated the two germline ends. Germline CDR1 is SGHTA and CDR2 is FQGTGA. CDR3 DNA: TGTGCCAGCAGCCCACAGCGGACCGGGGAGCTGTTTTTT. It yields the protein CASSPQRTGELFF.

This clonotype was recorded at least ten times. The chain joins TRBV20-1 to TRBJ2-2; D remains unclear. CDR1 and CDR2 (germline): DFQATT, SNEGSKA (reference sequence). V was pared by 5 bases and J by 5 bases, with 6 bases between. This CDR3 spans 11 amino acids. DNA of the CDR3: TGCAGTGCTTCCAAAACCGGGGAGCTGTTTTTT. Protein sequence: CSASKTGELFF.

This clonotype was counted many times. The chain employs TRBV6-1 and TRBJ1-3; D is ambiguous. This CDR3 region has 16 residues. V was trimmed by 6 bases and J by 0 bases, leaving 15 bases between them. The germline V gene encodes CDR1 MNHNS and CDR2 SASEGT. The CDR3 sequence is CASSYNGARSGNTIYF. In DNA, the CDR3 is TGTGCCAGCAGCTACAACGGTGCACGCTCTGGAAACACCATATATTTT.

This clonotype showed up many times. The chain recombines TRBV20-1 with TRBJ1-5; the D gene is possibly TRBD1 (5 bases). V dropped 6 bases and J dropped 7 bases, with 19 bases sitting between them. Germline CDR1 is DFQATT and CDR2 is SNEGSKA (reference sequence). This CDR3 region has 14 residues. CDR3: CSAKRSQGGQPQHF. For the CDR3, the DNA is TGCAGTGCCAAAAGGTCGCAGGGAGGACAGCCCCAGCATTTT.

This clonotype turned up a few times. The gene calls are TRBV15 and TRBJ1-5; tentative D call: TRBD1 (5 bases). The ends were cut back, 3 bases at V and 6 bases at J, with 6 bases in the middle. The CDR3 is 12 amino acids. The germline V gene encodes CDR1 LNHNV and CDR2 YYDKDF (reference sequence). The CDR3: CATSRGVQPQHF. DNA of the CDR3: TGTGCCACCAGCAGGGGGGTTCAGCCCCAGCATTTT.

This clonotype turned up a few times. The chain joins TRBV28 to TRBJ1-5, with 10 positions matching TRBD1. The CDR3 length is 16 residues. The trim removed 1 base at V and 8 bases at J, leaving 8 bases unmatched. The V gene's germline CDR1 is MDHEN and CDR2 SYDVKM. In DNA form, the CDR3 reads TGTGCCAGCAGTTTATACGGACAGGGGGACGGAAAGCCCCAGCATTTT. Translated, it gives CASSLYGQGDGKPQHF.

This clonotype has only a few counts. The chain links TRBV27 to TRBJ1-2, with D maybe TRBD1 (5 bases). CDR1 is MNHEY, CDR2 SMNVEV, per germline (reference sequence). CDR3 length: 14 amino acids. V lost 3 bases and J lost 12, with 20 bases in between. CDR3 coding DNA: TGTGCCAGCAGTTTGGACGGGAATCAATGGGGACACACCTTC. This codes for CASSLDGNQWGHTF.

This clonotype was detected many times. This chain uses TRBV7-8 with TRBJ2-5, with TRBD1 identical over 10 bases. This CDR3 has 15 amino acids. The germline V gene has CDR1 SGHVS and CDR2 FQNEAQ. After removal of 5 bases from V and 3 bases from J, the junction contained 6 bases not matched to a gene. The CDR3 reads CASSLRQGAKETQYF. In DNA, the CDR3 is TGTGCCAGCAGCCTCAGACAGGGGGCTAAAGAGACCCAGTACTTC.

This clonotype was observed many times. The V and J genes are TRBV28 and TRBJ1-5; 9 nucleotides line up with TRBD1. Germline CDR1 reads MDHEN; CDR2 reads SYDVKM. The CDR3 is made up of 18 amino acids. The V and J ends lost 3 bases and 5 bases, in that order; junction bases with no gene match: 14. The chain's CDR3 is CASSLEIGTGLLDQPQHF. The CDR3 DNA reads TGTGCCAGCAGTTTGGAGATTGGGACAGGGTTGTTGGATCAGCCCCAGCATTTT.

The chain carries TRBV20-1 and TRBJ2-2, with 15 bases matching TRBD2. Germline assignment: CDR1 DFQATT and CDR2 SNEGSKA (reference sequence). This CDR3 has 19 amino acids. V gave up 0 bases and J gave up 4 bases; unmatched junction bases: 9. The CDR3 region is CSARDRGLAGGRSTGELFF. The CDR3 coding sequence is TGCAGTGCTAGAGATCGAGGACTAGCGGGAGGGCGGAGCACCGGGGAGCTGTTTTTT.

This clonotype has a count of ten or more. The chain joins TRBV28 to TRBJ1-1; D is uncertain. Germline lookup yields CDR1 MDHEN and CDR2 SYDVKM. This CDR3 is 16 amino acids long. Trimming took 3 bases from V and 0 from J, leaving 14 bases between them. The CDR3 here is CASSLANVDLNTEAFF. Here the CDR3 DNA reads TGTGCCAGCAGTTTGGCCAACGTTGATTTGAACACTGAAGCTTTCTTT.

This clonotype was detected many times. V and J are TRBV28 and TRBJ1-1, with 9 positions matching TRBD1. The CDR3 covers 15 residues. J lost 4 bases, V lost 3 bases, and 6 bases had no gene match. Germline V gene lookup returns CDR1 MDHEN and CDR2 SYDVKM. The CDR3 DNA sequence: TGTGCCAGCAGTTTCGTAGGGACAGGGTCCACTGAAGCTTTCTTT. It translates to CASSFVGTGSTEAFF. Variable domain in full (rest from reference TRBV28 and TRBJ1-1): DVKVTQSSRYLVKRTGEKVFLECVQDMDHENMFWYRQDPGLGLRLIYFSYDVKMKEKGDIPEGYSVSREKKERFSLILESASTNQTSMYLCASSFVGTGSTEAFFGQGTRLTVV.